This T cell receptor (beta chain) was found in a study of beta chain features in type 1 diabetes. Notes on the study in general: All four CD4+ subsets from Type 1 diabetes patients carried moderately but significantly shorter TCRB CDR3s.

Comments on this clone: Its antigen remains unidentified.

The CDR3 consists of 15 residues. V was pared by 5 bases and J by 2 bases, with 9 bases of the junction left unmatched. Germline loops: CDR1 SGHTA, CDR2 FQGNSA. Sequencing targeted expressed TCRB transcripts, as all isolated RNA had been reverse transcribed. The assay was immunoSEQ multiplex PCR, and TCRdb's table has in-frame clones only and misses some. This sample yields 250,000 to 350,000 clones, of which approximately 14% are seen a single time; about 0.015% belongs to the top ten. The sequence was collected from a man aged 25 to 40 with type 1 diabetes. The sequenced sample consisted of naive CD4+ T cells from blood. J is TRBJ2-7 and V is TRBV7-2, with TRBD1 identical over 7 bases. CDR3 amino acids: CASSIGDSRTYEQYF. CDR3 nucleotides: TGTGCCAGCAGCATAGGGGACAGCCGTACCTACGAGCAGTACTTC.